A selection of T cell receptor beta chains follows, all from one sample in a study of spatial heterogeneity in lung cancer. In TCRdb, the 5' RACE reads were re-called with MiXCR into one record per CDR3 protein. The repertoire holds roughly 30,000 distinct CDR3 sequences, over 9.5% seen once, with under 30% in the top ten. Specimen: PBMCs, collected at follow-up. The receptors derive from a female donor with early-stage non-small cell lung cancer. Each CDR3 is given with its conserved first and last residue. D genes are given only for firm matches. The listing skips clone size in some rows; elsewhere it reads once, few, many or a size class.

v_gene,d_gene,abundance,j_gene,CDR3nt,CDR3aa
TRBV28,NA,NA,TRBJ1-6,TGTGCCAGCAAGGCCCTTAGCTCCTATAATTCACCCCTCCACTTT,CASKALSSYNSPLHF
TRBV19,NA,many,TRBJ2-7,TGTGCCAGTAGTACCGGGACGTCCTACGAGCAGTACTTC,CASSTGTSYEQYF
TRBV5-6,TRBD2,many,TRBJ2-2,TGTGCCAGCAGCCCAACTAGCGGGGGGAACACCGGGGAGCTGTTTTTT,CASSPTSGGNTGELFF
TRBV7-9,NA,NA,TRBJ2-2,TGTGCCAGCACCCTGACCAGGGACAACACCGGGGAGCTGTTTTTT,CASTLTRDNTGELFF
TRBV4-2,TRBD2,NA,TRBJ2-5,TGTGCCAGCAGCGGAAGGGCTAGCGGTCGGGAGACCCAGTACTTC,CASSGRASGRETQYF
TRBV12-3/TRBV12-4,NA,NA,TRBJ1-1,TGTGTCAGTGCGACAGCGTGGGCTGAAGCTTTCTTT,CVSATAWAEAFF
TRBV3-1,NA,many,TRBJ1-1,TGTGCCAGCAGCCAAGAGAGGGGCCGGGCTTTCTTT,CASSQERGRAFF
TRBV4-1,NA,many,TRBJ2-7,TGCGCCAGCAGCCAAGATCTTGCCGAGGGGGGCGAGCAGTACTTC,CASSQDLAEGGEQYF
TRBV3-1,TRBD1,few,TRBJ2-5,TGTGCCAGCAGCCAAGATAACAGGGGAGATGGAGAGACCCAGTACTTC,CASSQDNRGDGETQYF
TRBV18,TRBD1,many,TRBJ1-4,TGTGCCAGCTCACCATACGGACAGGGGGCGGATGAAAAACTGTTTTTT,CASSPYGQGADEKLFF
TRBV11-1,TRBD1,many,TRBJ2-7,TGTGCCAGCACAATCGACAGGGGAACCTACGAGCAGTACTTC,CASTIDRGTYEQYF
TRBV9,TRBD1,few,TRBJ2-7,TGTGCCAGCAGCCCTCGAACCGGGACAGGGAAAGACTCCTACGAGCAGTACTTC,CASSPRTGTGKDSYEQYF
TRBV15,NA,NA,TRBJ1-1,TGTGCCACCAGCAGAGATACCGGAGGGTGGACTGAAGCTTTCTTT,CATSRDTGGWTEAFF
TRBV7-7,TRBD1,NA,TRBJ1-1,TGTGCCAGCAGCCCTGGACAGGGAGGAGAGACTGAAGCTTTCTTT,CASSPGQGGETEAFF
TRBV19,NA,NA,TRBJ1-5,TGTGCCAGTAGTATAGCCGTCAGAGATAGCAATCAGCCCCAGCATTTT,CASSIAVRDSNQPQHF
TRBV12-3/TRBV12-4,NA,many,TRBJ2-3,TGTGCCAGCAGTTTGGTCTGGACAGATACGCAGTATTTT,CASSLVWTDTQYF
TRBV28,NA,NA,TRBJ2-7,TGTGCCAGCACCCGGTCTACCTTCGCCTACGAGCAGTACTTC,CASTRSTFAYEQYF
TRBV28,TRBD1,many,TRBJ1-6,TGTGCCAGCAGCCCCGGGACAGGGAATTCACCCCTCCACTTT,CASSPGTGNSPLHF
TRBV20-1,NA,many,TRBJ1-5,TGCAGTGCGGAGAAACAGGGCAATCAGCCCCAGCATTTT,CSAEKQGNQPQHF
TRBV12-3/TRBV12-4,NA,many,TRBJ1-4,TGTGCCAGCAGTTTTTCGGAGGAACTGTTTTTT,CASSFSEELFF
TRBV12-3/TRBV12-4,TRBD1,many,TRBJ2-2,TGTGCCAGCAAACCCCCCCTAAGGACAGGGGGCATCACCGGGGAGCTGTTTTTT,CASKPPLRTGGITGELFF
TRBV19,NA,many,TRBJ1-1,TGTGCCAGTAGTTCGACAGTAAGGAATACTGAAGCTTTCTTT,CASSSTVRNTEAFF
TRBV24-1,TRBD1,many,TRBJ2-1,TGTGCCACCAGTAAGACAGGGTCCTACAATGAGCAGTTCTTC,CATSKTGSYNEQFF
TRBV7-8,TRBD1,NA,TRBJ1-1,TGTGCCAGCAGGGACGGGACAGACAACACTGAAGCTTTCTTT,CASRDGTDNTEAFF
TRBV3-1,TRBD1,few,TRBJ2-7,TGTGCCAGCAGCCCCCTAGGGGGCCACGAGCAGTACTTC,CASSPLGGHEQYF
TRBV5-1,TRBD1,NA,TRBJ2-4,TGCGCCAGCAGCTTGGCCCCCCTCCAGGGGGCTCAAAACATTCAGTACTTC,CASSLAPLQGAQNIQYF
TRBV19,NA,NA,TRBJ2-1,TGTGCCAGTAGTCCCACCAGCTCCTACAATGAGCAGTTCTTC,CASSPTSSYNEQFF
TRBV6-5,TRBD2,many,TRBJ2-3,TGTGCCAGCAGTCAAAATAGCGGGGGAACAGATACGCAGTATTTT,CASSQNSGGTDTQYF
TRBV7-9,TRBD1,few,TRBJ2-2,TGTGCCAGCAGCAAAACCGGGACAGGGAACACCGGGGAGCTGTTTTTT,CASSKTGTGNTGELFF
TRBV7-3,TRBD1,few,TRBJ2-7,TGTGCCAGCAGCCAGGGCGTGGGGACAGGGATCTACGAGCAGTACTTC,CASSQGVGTGIYEQYF
TRBV7-9,TRBD1,many,TRBJ2-7,TGTGCCAGCAGCTCCGGACAGGGAACCTACGAGCAGTACTTC,CASSSGQGTYEQYF
TRBV12-3/TRBV12-4,NA,many,TRBJ1-1,TGTGCCAGCAGTTTACATGGACAGAGGAACACTGAAGCTTTCTTT,CASSLHGQRNTEAFF
TRBV20-1,TRBD1,few,TRBJ1-2,TGCAGTGCTAGAACACCGGGACAGGGAAGCTATGGCTACACCTTC,CSARTPGQGSYGYTF
TRBV19,TRBD2,many,TRBJ2-3,TGTGCCAGTACCCCAGCGGGGGGCCTGGATACGCAGTATTTT,CASTPAGGLDTQYF
TRBV7-9,NA,few,TRBJ2-1,TGTGCCAGCATTTCGGGTCCGAGTGGAAATGAGCAGTTCTTC,CASISGPSGNEQFF
TRBV2,NA,many,TRBJ1-1,TGTGCCAGCAGTGACTCTTGGGCCACTGAAGCTTTCTTT,CASSDSWATEAFF
TRBV19,TRBD2,few,TRBJ2-1,TGTGCCAGTAGTCCCCTAGCGGGGGTTCACAATGAGCAGTTCTTC,CASSPLAGVHNEQFF
TRBV30,TRBD1,many,TRBJ2-2,TGTGCCTGGAGGAGGGACAGAACCCGCCCCGGGGAGCTGTTTTTT,CAWRRDRTRPGELFF
TRBV10-3,TRBD2,many,TRBJ2-7,TGTGCCACGAATGGCGGGGGGACCTACGAGCAGTACTTC,CATNGGGTYEQYF
TRBV5-4,NA,NA,TRBJ1-1,TGTGCCAGCAGCTTGGGAGGGAACACTGAAGCTTTCTTT,CASSLGGNTEAFF
TRBV21-1,NA,many,TRBJ2-1,TGTGCCAGCAGCAAAGATTGCCGGGGGTCTCTCCCTCCATACAATGAGCAGTTCTTC,CASSKDCRGSLPPYNEQFF
TRBV5-1,NA,NA,TRBJ1-2,TGCGCCAGCAGGGTAGGGGCAAACTATGGCTACACCTTC,CASRVGANYGYTF
TRBV5-4,NA,many,TRBJ2-6,TGTGCCAGCAGCTATCGGAGCTCTGGGGCCAACGTCCTGACTTTC,CASSYRSSGANVLTF
TRBV6-2/TRBV6-3,TRBD2,many,TRBJ2-1,TGTGCCAGCCGAGTGACTAGCGGGGGGGCCTCGCAGTTCTTC,CASRVTSGGASQFF
TRBV7-9,NA,NA,TRBJ2-2,TGTGCCAGCAGTCAGTTGGCGGGAACCACCGGGGAGCTGTTTTTT,CASSQLAGTTGELFF
TRBV29-1,TRBD1,medium-sized,TRBJ2-7,TGCAGCGTTGAAGCGGGGGACAGGGGCTACGAGCAGTACTTC,CSVEAGDRGYEQYF
TRBV5-1,NA,many,TRBJ2-4,TGCGCCAGCAGCCCGGGATTACAGACAGGCGAAAACATTCAGTACTTC,CASSPGLQTGENIQYF
TRBV14,TRBD1,medium-sized,TRBJ2-3,TGTGCCAGCAGTCGGACAGGGACCACAGATACGCAGTATTTT,CASSRTGTTDTQYF
TRBV7-8,NA,NA,TRBJ1-4,TGTGCCAGCAGCCTACGACAGTCTAATGAAAAACTGTTTTTT,CASSLRQSNEKLFF
TRBV25-1,NA,NA,TRBJ1-6,TGTGCCAGCAGTGAACCCCAGGGGCTCCATAATTCACCCCTCCACTTT,CASSEPQGLHNSPLHF
TRBV5-1,TRBD1,NA,TRBJ2-7,TGCGCCAGCAGCTTGATCAGGGGGTCCTACGAGCAGTACTTC,CASSLIRGSYEQYF
TRBV29-1,TRBD1,many,TRBJ2-1,TGCAGCGTTGAAGGAAAAGGACAGGGAGATTATGAGCAGTTCTTC,CSVEGKGQGDYEQFF
TRBV10-3,NA,few,TRBJ1-1,TGTGCCATCAGTGAGTCCGGGGGGAGCGCTGAAGCTTTCTTT,CAISESGGSAEAFF
TRBV5-5,NA,few,TRBJ2-2,TGTGCCAGCAGCCCCCTTGCCAAGGTCCGCGGAGGGGACGGGGAGCTGTTTTTT,CASSPLAKVRGGDGELFF
TRBV13,NA,NA,TRBJ1-6,TGTGCCAGCAGCGCCAGGAATTCACCCCTCCACTTT,CASSARNSPLHF
TRBV29-1,NA,NA,TRBJ2-7,TGCAGCGGGCAGGGGAGATACGAGCAGTACTTC,CSGQGRYEQYF
TRBV27,NA,NA,TRBJ2-3,TGTGCCAGCAGTTTAGTGGGGGCTAGCACAGATACGCAGTATTTT,CASSLVGASTDTQYF
TRBV7-9,TRBD1,once,TRBJ2-3,TGTGCCAGCAGCTTAAGGGACAGGGTGGTAGATACGCAGTATTTT,CASSLRDRVVDTQYF
TRBV29-1,NA,many,TRBJ2-7,TGCAGCGTTGAAGATCTTCTCCGCGAGCAGTACTTC,CSVEDLLREQYF